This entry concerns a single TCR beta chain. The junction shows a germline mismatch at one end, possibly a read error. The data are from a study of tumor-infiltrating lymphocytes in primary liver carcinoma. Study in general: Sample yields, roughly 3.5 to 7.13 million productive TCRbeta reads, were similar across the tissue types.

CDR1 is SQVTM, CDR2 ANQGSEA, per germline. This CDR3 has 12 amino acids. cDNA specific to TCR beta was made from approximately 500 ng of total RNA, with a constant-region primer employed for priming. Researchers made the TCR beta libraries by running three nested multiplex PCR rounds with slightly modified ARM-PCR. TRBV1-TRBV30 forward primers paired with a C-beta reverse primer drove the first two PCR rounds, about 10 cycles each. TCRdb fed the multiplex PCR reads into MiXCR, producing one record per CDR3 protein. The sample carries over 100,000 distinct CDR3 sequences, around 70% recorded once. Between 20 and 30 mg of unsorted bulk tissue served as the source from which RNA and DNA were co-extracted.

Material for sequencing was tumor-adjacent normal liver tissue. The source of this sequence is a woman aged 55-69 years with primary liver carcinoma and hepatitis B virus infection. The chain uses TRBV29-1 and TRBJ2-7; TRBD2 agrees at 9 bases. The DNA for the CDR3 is TGCAGCGTTGGAGTAGCGGGAGAAGGGCAGTATTTC. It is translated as CSVGVAGEGQYF.